The rows below give T cell receptor beta chains drawn from one sample of a study of cytotoxic CD8 clonotypes in ibrutinib-treated CLL. The data were produced by immunoSEQ multiplex PCR, yet TCRdb's version contains in-frame clones alone and is incomplete. The sample holds approximately 50,000 clones, less than 75% seen once. The starting material was PBMCs, obtained after 12 months of ibrutinib treatment. All receptors derive from a human donor with chronic lymphocytic leukemia. Each CDR3 is given with its conserved first and last residue. The order of the fields is CDR3 length, D gene, V gene, J gene, clone size, CDR3 protein, CDR3 DNA. The D gene is left open where the match is weak. Size tells how often a clone was seen (once, few, many) or the class of an expanded clone, and some rows leave it out.

>15|TRBD1|TRBV7-3|TRBJ2-2|.
CASSYRGLGTGELFF
TGTGCCAGCAGCTATAGGGGGCTGGGCACCGGGGAGCTGTTTTTT
>12|.|TRBV5-1|TRBJ2-2|.
CASRLRGNELFF
TGCGCCAGCAGATTACGGGGGAACGAGCTGTTTTTT
>16|.|TRBV5-4|TRBJ2-6|.
CASSPYGLSGANVLTF
TGTGCCAGCAGCCCGTACGGTCTTTCTGGGGCCAACGTCCTGACTTTC
>17|TRBD2|TRBV4-2|TRBJ2-5|.
CASSQDSLAGVMETQYF
TGTGCCAGCAGCCAAGATTCGCTAGCGGGAGTGATGGAGACCCAGTACTTC
>14|TRBD1|TRBV6-5|TRBJ2-2|.
CASSRGRGTGELFF
TGTGCCAGCAGCAGGGGGCGCGGGACCGGGGAGCTGTTTTTT
>17|TRBD2|TRBV4-1|TRBJ2-5|.
CASSSWTSGDTEETQYF
TGCGCCAGCAGTTCATGGACTAGCGGGGACACAGAAGAGACCCAGTACTTC
>15|.|TRBV11-2|TRBJ1-1|.
CASSSPMRDTPKAFF
TGTGCCAGCAGCTCCCCCATGCGGGACACGCCTAAAGCTTTCTTT
>13|.|TRBV30|TRBJ2-5|.
CAWDKRLGETQYF
TGTGCCTGGGATAAGAGACTTGGGGAGACCCAGTACTTC
>17|TRBD2|TRBV6-1|TRBJ2-7|.
CASSGRLLLAGGPEQYF
TGTGCCAGCAGTGGCCGACTCCTCTTGGCGGGAGGGCCGGAGCAGTACTTC
>16|.|TRBV7-2|TRBJ2-7|.
CASSSAPGTAGYEQYF
TGTGCCAGCAGCTCGGCCCCCGGGACCGCGGGCTACGAGCAGTACTTC
>13|.|TRBV10-3|TRBJ2-1|.
CAIRQNINNEQFF
TGTGCCATCCGACAGAATATCAACAATGAGCAGTTCTTC
>17|TRBD1|TRBV7-6|TRBJ1-3|.
CASSLGGQGSSGNTIYF
TGTGCCAGCAGCTTAGGGGGACAGGGGAGCTCTGGAAACACCATATATTTT
>16|TRBD2|TRBV5-1|TRBJ2-7|.
CASSTGLAGKDYEQYF
TGCGCCAGCAGCACGGGACTAGCGGGGAAAGACTACGAGCAGTACTTC
>15|TRBD2|TRBV6-1|TRBJ2-2|.
CASSALLASTGELFF
TGTGCCAGCAGTGCGTTACTAGCGAGCACCGGGGAGCTGTTTTTT
>20|TRBD2|TRBV19|TRBJ2-1|.
CASSISRDYWTSGGYNEQFF
TGTGCCAGTAGTATCAGCAGGGACTACTGGACTAGCGGAGGGTACAATGAGCAGTTCTTC
>12|.|TRBV6-5|TRBJ2-3|.
CASRGIRDTQYF
TGTGCCAGCAGGGGAATCCGGGATACGCAGTATTTT
>14|.|TRBV5-1|TRBJ1-1|.
CASSLRVADTEAFF
TGCGCCAGCAGCTTGAGGGTTGCGGACACTGAAGCTTTCTTT
>15|.|TRBV6-5|TRBJ2-3|.
CASSLKGYNTDTQYF
TGTGCCAGCAGTTTAAAAGGGTATAACACAGATACGCAGTATTTT
>19|TRBD2|TRBV11-2|TRBJ2-2|.
CASSSKYATSGDNTGELFF
TGTGCCAGCAGCTCAAAATATGCGACTAGCGGGGACAACACCGGGGAGCTGTTTTTT
>16|.|TRBV4-2|TRBJ2-3|.
CASSPPGMSGADTQYF
TGTGCCAGCAGCCCCCCCGGGATGTCAGGAGCAGATACGCAGTATTTT
>16|.|TRBV10-3|TRBJ2-6|.
CAISESKGPGANVLTF
TGTGCCATCAGTGAGTCGAAGGGACCTGGGGCCAACGTCCTGACTTTC
>13|.|TRBV19|TRBJ1-2|few
CASSILLGYGYTF
TGTGCCAGTAGTATATTGCTGGGCTATGGCTACACCTTC
>16|.|TRBV6-6|TRBJ1-5|.
CASRISSDGSNQPQHF
TGTGCCAGCAGAATCAGTTCGGACGGAAGCAATCAGCCCCAGCATTTT
>14|.|TRBV19|TRBJ2-5|.
CASSLQGRQETQYF
TGTGCCAGTAGTCTACAGGGTCGTCAAGAGACCCAGTACTTC
>16|TRBD1|TRBV6-5|TRBJ1-2|.
CASSYFGTAPNYGYTF
TGTGCCAGCAGTTACTTTGGGACAGCGCCTAACTATGGCTACACCTTC
>15|TRBD1|TRBV2|TRBJ1-2|.
CASSEGDSFDYGYTF
TGTGCCAGCAGTGAGGGGGACAGTTTCGACTATGGCTACACCTTC
>13|.|TRBV7-2|TRBJ1-2|.
CASRPGFNYGYTF
TGTGCCAGCAGACCAGGGTTTAACTATGGCTACACCTTC